These T cell receptor beta chains were read from a single sample in a study of cytomegalovirus exposure and HLA in healthy donors. Measured with immunoSEQ multiplex PCR; TCRdb has only the in-frame clones, and not every one. The sample data list about 130,000 clones. The sequenced material came from PBMCs. The receptor set was obtained from a woman in her sixties in good health and CMV-seronegative. Both conserved end residues are part of each CDR3. The order of the fields is D gene, J gene, V gene, CDR3 length, CDR3 DNA, CDR3 protein. The D gene is left open where the match is weak.

-	TRBJ2-3	TRBV14	13	TGTGCCAGCAGCCAACTCTACACAGATACGCAGTATTTT	CASSQLYTDTQYF
TRBD2	TRBJ2-2	TRBV7-8	17	TGTGCCAGCAGCTTAAGGGGGGCGGGGGGAAACACCGGGGAGCTGTTTTTT	CASSLRGAGGNTGELFF
TRBD1	TRBJ2-1	TRBV5-1	16	TGCGCCAGCAGCTTATACGGACAGGGGGCATACAATGAGCAGTTCTTC	CASSLYGQGAYNEQFF
-	TRBJ1-3	TRBV19	18	TGTGCCAGTAGTGGGCTATCAAAGAGCCTTGTCACGGGAAACACCATATATTTT	CASSGLSKSLVTGNTIYF
TRBD1	TRBJ1-5	TRBV10-2	15	TGCGCCAGCAGTGAATGGACAGGGAAGATTCAGCCCCAGCATTTT	CASSEWTGKIQPQHF
TRBD2	TRBJ2-2	TRBV5-1	18	TGCGCCAGCAGCTTGGCCTTAAGAGCGGGGGATAACACCGGGGAGCTGTTTTTT	CASSLALRAGDNTGELFF
TRBD1	TRBJ1-2	TRBV29-1	12	TGCAGCGTGGCACAGGGGCCCTATGGCTACACCTTC	CSVAQGPYGYTF
TRBD2	TRBJ2-5	TRBV5-1	16	TGCGCCAGCAGCAGGACTAGCGGGGGAACCCAAGAGACCCAGTACTTC	CASSRTSGGTQETQYF
TRBD1	TRBJ1-1	TRBV28	14	TGTGCCAGCAGTCCTAGGGGGCTGAACACTGAAGCTTTCTTT	CASSPRGLNTEAFF
-	TRBJ1-2	TRBV6-5	14	TGTGCCAGCAGTTACTCAGGGACATATTATGGCTACACCTTC	CASSYSGTYYGYTF
TRBD1	TRBJ2-2	TRBV28	17	TGTGCCAGCAGTCCCCGACAGGGACGGGGACGAACCGGGGAGCTGTTTTTT	CASSPRQGRGRTGELFF
TRBD1	TRBJ1-1	TRBV5-1	15	TGCGCCAGCAGCGGGACCACAGGGGTATTCACTGAAGCTTTCTTT	CASSGTTGVFTEAFF
-	TRBJ1-4	TRBV19	15	TGTGCCAGTAGCATGGACGGGGGAGGTAATGAAAAACTGTTTTTT	CASSMDGGGNEKLFF
-	TRBJ1-1	TRBV7-9	14	TGTGCCAGCAGCTTAGGGCGGATGAACACTGAAGCTTTCTTT	CASSLGRMNTEAFF
-	TRBJ1-5	TRBV19	15	TGTGCCAGTAGTATAGGAATACTACTCAATCAGCCCCAGCATTTT	CASSIGILLNQPQHF
-	TRBJ2-7	TRBV5-6	13	TGTGCCAGCAGCCTCGGGGTGACCACCTCACCATACTTC	CASSLGVTTSPYF
TRBD2	TRBJ2-3	TRBV7-9	14	TGTGCCAGCAGTTCGGGACTACCCACAGATACGCAGTATTTT	CASSSGLPTDTQYF
-	TRBJ1-5	TRBV5-1	13	TGCGCCAGCAGCTTGGGACAAAATCAGCCCCAGCATTTT	CASSLGQNQPQHF
TRBD2	TRBJ2-7	TRBV27	15	TGTGCCAGCAGTTTCACTAGCGGGAACGGCTACGAGCAGTACTTC	CASSFTSGNGYEQYF
TRBD1	TRBJ1-1	TRBV5-1	14	TGCGCCAGCAGCTTGGAGGGGGCAGGGTCTGAAGCTTTCTTT	CASSLEGAGSEAFF
TRBD1	TRBJ1-5	TRBV6-1	15	TGTGCCAGCAGCGAAAGCCGGGACAGGGGCCAGCCCCAGCATTTT	CASSESRDRGQPQHF
-	TRBJ1-2	TRBV6-1	13	TGTGCCAGCAGTGAGTTCTCAGTCTATGGCTACACCTTC	CASSEFSVYGYTF
-	TRBJ1-1	TRBV14	15	TGTGCCAGCAGGGACACCGAGACAGTGAACACTGAAGCTTTCTTT	CASRDTETVNTEAFF
TRBD1	TRBJ1-5	TRBV18	17	TGTGCCAGCTCACTCTCTCCGGACAGGGCGTTCAATCAGCCCCAGCATTTT	CASSLSPDRAFNQPQHF
-	TRBJ1-4	TRBV5-8	15	TGTGCCAGCAGCCCACTACCCCGGACTTATGAAAAACTGTTTTTT	CASSPLPRTYEKLFF
-	TRBJ1-1	TRBV5-4	15	TGTGCCAGCAGCTTGGCCCAGGGCACGAACACTGAAGCTTTCTTT	CASSLAQGTNTEAFF
TRBD1	TRBJ1-2	TRBV6-1	17	TGTGCCAGCAGTGAAGCCAGTGGACAGGGGGCGCGGTATGGCTACACCTTC	CASSEASGQGARYGYTF
-	TRBJ2-1	TRBV27	13	TGTGCCAGCAGTTTCAACAGGGTGAATGAGCAGTTCTTC	CASSFNRVNEQFF
-	TRBJ1-4	TRBV6-1	13	TGTGCCAGCAAGGGGTTGACTAATGAAAAACTGTTTTTT	CASKGLTNEKLFF
-	TRBJ1-3	TRBV6-5	14	TGTGCCAGCAGTGTCAGCAGGGCCATAAACACCATATATTTT	CASSVSRAINTIYF
-	TRBJ2-5	TRBV11-2	15	TGTGCCAGCAGCTTTTCCCGACAGACTGAGAGGACCCAGTACTTC	CASSFSRQTERTQYF
TRBD1	TRBJ2-5	TRBV7-3	13	TGTGCCAGCAGCCAAGGACAGGAAGAGACCCAGTACTTC	CASSQGQEETQYF
TRBD2	TRBJ2-5	TRBV7-2	17	TGTGCCAGCAGCCCCGGACCGATACTAGCGGGCCAAGAGACCCAGTACTTC	CASSPGPILAGQETQYF
TRBD1	TRBJ1-2	TRBV29-1	12	TGCAGCGTCCAAACAGGGGTAGCGGGCTACACCTTC	CSVQTGVAGYTF
-	TRBJ2-5	TRBV19	14	TGTGCCAGTAGCGTGCAGGACTACCAAGAGACCCAGTACTTC	CASSVQDYQETQYF